One and the same sample provided the 21 T cell receptor beta chains below, sequenced in a study of cytomegalovirus exposure and HLA in healthy donors. The PCR had 60 Vbeta and 13 Jbeta primers. Clones were read by immunoSEQ multiplex PCR, and TCRdb kept only the in-frame ones, dropping some. The sample lists fewer than 200,000 clones; less than 85% were seen once. The sequenced sample was PBMCs. The receptors come from a male donor in good health and CMV-seronegative.

The chain employs TRBV6-5 and TRBJ1-4; 11 nucleotides line up with TRBD1. The CDR3 contains 15 residues. The V and J ends lost 6 bases and 0 bases, in that order; junction bases with no gene match: 0. From germline, CDR1 is MNHEY and CDR2 SVGAGI. CDR3 nucleotide sequence: TGTGCCAGCAGGGGACAGGGGGCAACTAATGAAAAACTGTTTTTT. Translation: CASRGQGATNEKLFF.

The chain couples TRBV13 to TRBJ2-7, with D possibly being TRBD1 (6 bases). The V gene's germline CDR1 is PRHDT and CDR2 FYEKMQ (reference sequence). Deletions cut 5 bases from V and 7 bases from J, with 24 bases between. The CDR3 covers 16 residues. The CDR3 nucleotides are TGTGCCAGCAGCACAAGGGGGAAGGTAGCGTCTGGGGAGCAGTACTTC. Its translation is CASSTRGKVASGEQYF.

This rearrangement joins TRBV27 to TRBJ2-4; no reliable D call. CDR1 is MNHEY and CDR2 is SMNVEV in the germline V gene (reference sequence). This CDR3 spans 15 amino acids. Trimming pared 1 base from V and 1 base from J, leaving 8 bases between. CDR3 residues: CASSLFDGAKNIQYF. The CDR3 DNA is TGTGCCAGCAGTTTATTCGACGGGGCCAAAAACATTCAGTACTTC.

This chain joins TRBV5-5 and TRBJ2-2, with TRBD1 matching 9 bases. CDR1 and CDR2 (germline): SGHKS, YYEKEE (reference sequence). This CDR3 has 16 residues. J gave up 1 base and V 4 bases, and 5 bases lay outside the gene matches. This chain's CDR3 is CASSRWDRVNTGELFF. In DNA form, the CDR3 reads TGTGCCAGCAGCCGGTGGGACAGGGTGAACACCGGGGAGCTGTTTTTT.

V and J are TRBV5-4 and TRBJ2-3; 7 bases line up with TRBD2. The length of the CDR3 is 16 residues. The germline V gene has CDR1 SGHNT and CDR2 YYREEE (reference sequence). V lost 1 base to trimming and J lost 3 bases; unmatched junction nucleotides: 8. The CDR3 nucleotides read TGTGCCAGCAGCTTGTCGCTTGGGGGGGGGACAGATACGCAGTATTTT. As protein: CASSLSLGGGTDTQYF. Variable domain in full (rest from reference TRBV5-4 and TRBJ2-3): ETGVTQSPTHLIKTRGQQVTLRCSSQSGHNTVSWYQQALGQGPQFIFQYYREEENGRGNFPPRFSGLQFPNYSSELNVNALELDDSALYLCASSLSLGGGTDTQYFGPGTRLTVL.

This clone was seen a handful of times. The chain uses TRBV6-1 and TRBJ2-5; D might be TRBD1 (7 bases). The DNA matches TRBJ2-7 better at its end, which makes the J call doubtful. This CDR3 region has 15 residues. Germline-derived CDR1 and CDR2 are MNHNS and SASEGT. CDR3 sequence: CASSEGSGGFYEQYF. The CDR3 DNA follows: TGTGCCAGCAGTGAAGGGTCAGGGGGGTTCTACGAGCAGTACTTC.

This chain connects TRBV6-1 to TRBJ2-5, with 10 bases identical to TRBD1. CDR3 size: 17 residues. From germline, CDR1 is MNHNS and CDR2 SASEGT. V shed 4 bases, J shed 1 base, and the junction held 9 bases outside the gene matches. The CDR3 loop is CASSGVRTGGFQETQYF. The CDR3 bases are TGTGCCAGCAGTGGAGTTCGGACAGGGGGTTTCCAAGAGACCCAGTACTTC.

This clone was detected only a few times. The chain links TRBV19 to TRBJ1-5; no reliable D call. The V and J ends lost 2 bases and 0 bases respectively, with 14 bases between them. This CDR3 has 17 amino acids. Germline CDR1 is LNHDA and CDR2 is SQIVND (reference sequence). The CDR3 here is CASSIFSLGSSNQPQHF. The CDR3 DNA follows: TGTGCCAGTAGTATATTCTCGTTGGGGAGTAGCAATCAGCCCCAGCATTTT.

The J gene is TRBJ2-7, the V gene TRBV29-1; D call uncertain. Germline values: CDR1 SQVTM, CDR2 ANQGSEA. The V and J ends lost 3 bases and 5 bases respectively, with 8 bases between them. The CDR3 is 11 amino acids. CDR3 in amino acids: CSVESLNEQYF. DNA of the CDR3: TGCAGCGTTGAGAGTTTAAACGAGCAGTACTTC.

The CDR3 sequence: CASSQDSERGAEQFF. In DNA form, the CDR3 reads TGCGCCAGCAGCCAAGATAGCGAGCGTGGTGCTGAGCAGTTCTTC. The chain recombines TRBV4-3 with TRBJ2-1; D possibly corresponds to TRBD2 (5 bases). V was clipped by 0 bases and J by 9 bases, with 15 bases between them. Germline V lookup: CDR1 LGHNA, CDR2 YSLEER. CDR3 size: 15 residues.

The gene calls are TRBV2 and TRBJ2-3, with a weak D call TRBD2 (5 bases). The V gene lost 8 bases and the J gene lost 2 bases, with 17 bases spanning the gap. CDR3 length equals 15 residues. CDR1 is SNHLY, CDR2 FYNNEI, per germline. As DNA, the CDR3 is TGTGCCAGCCCTTTTATGAGACTAAACACAGATACGCAGTATTTT. It yields the protein CASPFMRLNTDTQYF.

The V call is TRBV5-1, the J call TRBJ2-3, with unresolved D. CDR1 and CDR2 (germline): SGHRS, YFSETQ. This CDR3 has 15 residues. Trimming removed 2 bases at V and 0 bases at J, with 10 bases between. In DNA form, the CDR3 reads TGCGCCAGCAGCTTAAAACTGGAGAGCACAGATACGCAGTATTTT. Translation: CASSLKLESTDTQYF.

The chain carries TRBV2 and TRBJ1-3; 9 bases are a match to TRBD1. Germline loops: CDR1 SNHLY, CDR2 FYNNEI. This CDR3 contains 14 residues. The V gene end was trimmed by 6 bases and the J gene end by 2 bases; junction bases not matched to a gene: 2. The CDR3, as DNA: TGTGCCAGCAGACAGGGGGCCACTGGAAACACCATATATTTT. Protein: CASRQGATGNTIYF.

J is TRBJ2-3 and V is TRBV5-4, with TRBD2 as a possible D gene (5 bases). The ends were cut back, 4 bases at V and 5 bases at J, with 14 bases in the middle. Germline loops: CDR1 SGHNT, CDR2 YYREEE (reference sequence). CDR3 length: 14 residues. The CDR3, as DNA: TGTGCCAGCAGCCAGTTAGTGGGAGTAGATACGCAGTATTTT. Residues: CASSQLVGVDTQYF.

The J gene is TRBJ1-1, the V gene TRBV29-1; a weak D match, TRBD1 (6 bases). V shed 0 bases and J shed 8 bases, with 10 bases lying between them. The CDR3 has 12 amino acids. The germline V gene has CDR1 SQVTM and CDR2 ANQGSEA. Written as DNA, the CDR3 is TGCAGCGTTGAAGACAGGGGACCCGAAGCTTTCTTT. As protein: CSVEDRGPEAFF.

This clone has a handful of counts. The genes are TRBV29-1 and TRBJ1-4; maybe TRBD1 (6 bases). V gave up 6 bases and J gave up 8 bases, with 19 bases separating them. The CDR3 is 14 residues long. Germline V gene sequence: CDR1 SQVTM, CDR2 ANQGSEA. The CDR3 protein is CSVLRDTGQEKLFF. CDR3 nucleotide sequence: TGCAGCGTCCTCCGGGACACGGGGCAAGAAAAACTGTTTTTT.

The chain employs TRBV27 and TRBJ1-6; 7 nucleotides agree with TRBD1. CDR3 size: 16 residues. Germline CDR1 and CDR2: MNHEY and SMNVEV (reference sequence). The ends lost 2 bases at V and 3 bases at J; junction bases unmatched: 4. CDR3: CASSLGTAFYNSPLHF. The CDR3 bases are TGTGCCAGCAGTTTAGGGACAGCCTTCTATAATTCACCCCTCCACTTT.

V usage is TRBV13 and J usage is TRBJ1-1, with TRBD1 as a possible D gene (5 bases). V shed 5 bases and J shed 4 bases, with 8 bases lying between them. The germline V gene has CDR1 PRHDT and CDR2 FYEKMQ (reference sequence). This CDR3 is built from 12 residues. The CDR3 reads CASSQDSTEAFF. CDR3 coding DNA: TGTGCCAGCAGCCAAGACAGCACTGAAGCTTTCTTT.

The V call is TRBV2, the J call TRBJ2-1, with 9 nucleotides matching TRBD1. Trimming at V came to 4 bases and at J to 4 bases, leaving 8 bases not matched to a gene. Germline CDR1 and CDR2: SNHLY and FYNNEI. The CDR3 has 16 residues. The CDR3 spells CASSGQGDLRYNEQFF. The CDR3 bases are TGTGCCAGCAGTGGACAGGGGGACCTCCGATACAATGAGCAGTTCTTC.

This clone was found a few times. This chain links TRBV19 with TRBJ2-7, with 12 bases fitting TRBD2. CDR1 and CDR2 from the germline V gene are LNHDA and SQIVND (reference sequence). CDR3 length equals 17 residues. With V trimmed by 5 bases and J by 7 bases, 15 bases remained unmatched. The CDR3 protein is CASSSRTSGNPMEEQYF. The CDR3 DNA is TGTGCCAGTAGTTCGCGGACTAGCGGGAACCCGATGGAGGAGCAGTACTTC.

The chain joins TRBV6-5 to TRBJ2-7; D perhaps matches TRBD2 (6 bases). The V gene lost 6 bases and the J gene lost 5 bases, with 17 bases spanning the gap. The CDR3 is made up of 14 amino acids. In germline, CDR1 is MNHEY, CDR2 SVGAGI. The CDR3 DNA reads as TGTGCCAGCAGCCCCCGGGGGATAGGAGACGAGCAGTACTTC. This sequence encodes CASSPRGIGDEQYF.